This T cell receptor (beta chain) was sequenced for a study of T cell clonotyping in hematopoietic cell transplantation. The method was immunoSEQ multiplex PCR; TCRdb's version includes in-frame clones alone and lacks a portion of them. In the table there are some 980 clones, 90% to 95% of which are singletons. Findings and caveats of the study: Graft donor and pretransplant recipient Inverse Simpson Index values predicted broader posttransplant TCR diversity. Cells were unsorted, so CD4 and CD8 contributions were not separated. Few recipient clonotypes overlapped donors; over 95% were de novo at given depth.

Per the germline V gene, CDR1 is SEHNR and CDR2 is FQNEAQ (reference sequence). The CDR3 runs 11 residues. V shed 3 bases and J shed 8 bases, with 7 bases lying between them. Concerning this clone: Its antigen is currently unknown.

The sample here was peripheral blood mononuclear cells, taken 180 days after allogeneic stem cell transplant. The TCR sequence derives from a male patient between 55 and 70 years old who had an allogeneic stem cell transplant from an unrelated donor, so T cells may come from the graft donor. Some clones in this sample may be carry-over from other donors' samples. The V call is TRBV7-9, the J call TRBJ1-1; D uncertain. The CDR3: CASSLGWEAFF. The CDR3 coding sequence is TGTGCCAGCAGCTTGGGGTGGGAAGCTTTCTTT.